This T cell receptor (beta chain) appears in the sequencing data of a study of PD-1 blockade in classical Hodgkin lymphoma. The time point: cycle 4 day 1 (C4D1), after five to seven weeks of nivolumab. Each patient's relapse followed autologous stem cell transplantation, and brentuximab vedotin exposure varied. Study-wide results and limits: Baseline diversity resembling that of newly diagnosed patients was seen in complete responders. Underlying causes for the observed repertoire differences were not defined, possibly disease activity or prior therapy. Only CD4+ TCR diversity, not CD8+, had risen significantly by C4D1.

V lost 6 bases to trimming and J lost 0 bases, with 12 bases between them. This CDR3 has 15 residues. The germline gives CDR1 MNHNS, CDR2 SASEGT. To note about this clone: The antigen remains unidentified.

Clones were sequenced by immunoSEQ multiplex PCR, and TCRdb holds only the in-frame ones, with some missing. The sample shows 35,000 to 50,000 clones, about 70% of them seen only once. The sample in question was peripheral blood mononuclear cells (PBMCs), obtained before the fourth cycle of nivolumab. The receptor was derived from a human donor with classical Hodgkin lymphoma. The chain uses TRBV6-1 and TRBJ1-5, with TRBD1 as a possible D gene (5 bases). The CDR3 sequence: CASRETADSNQPQHF. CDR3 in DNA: TGTGCCAGCAGAGAGACAGCAGATAGCAATCAGCCCCAGCATTTT.